This T cell receptor beta chain was found in a study of blood T cell repertoires in COVID-19. TCRdb's copy holds only in-frame clones and misses some; the assay was immunoSEQ multiplex PCR. The sample gives 250,000 to 350,000 clones, roughly 88% of which show up once; roughly 4.1% is in the top ten. CDR3 length: 15 amino acids. The J segment lost 3 bases and the V segment lost 4 bases, leaving 6 bases of the junction unmatched. CDR1 and CDR2 (germline): MNHEY, SMNVEV (reference sequence). The chain carries TRBV27 and TRBJ1-1; 9 bases map to TRBD1. The sequenced sample consisted of peripheral blood. The TCR comes from a woman between 50 and 59 years old with active or convalescent COVID-19. In nucleotides, the CDR3 is TGTGCCAGCAGTTCCCCGGGACAGGGCCACACTGAAGCTTTCTTT. It yields the protein CASSSPGQGHTEAFF.